This passage covers 32 T cell receptor beta chains from one sample sequenced in a study of blood T cells in healthy people across ages. The authors ran a second PCR of roughly 6 to 12 cycles using a sample-barcoded 5' primer and a J-beta primer mix. TCRdb analysed the 5' RACE reads with MiXCR anew, one entry per CDR3 protein. The table shows roughly 830,000 distinct CDR3 sequences, with 60% to 80% occurring only once. Sequencing input: blood. The receptors were gathered from a man between 25 and 39 years old in good health.

This clonotype has more than one count but fewer than ten. The genes are TRBV5-8 and TRBJ2-5; 9 bases fit TRBD2. With V trimmed by 4 bases and J by 4 bases, 11 bases remained unmatched. This CDR3 region has 16 residues. Germline CDR1 SGHTS, CDR2 YDEGEE. The CDR3 loop is CASSRGGGTSPETQYF. The CDR3 DNA is TGTGCCAGCAGCCGCGGGGGGGGGACGTCCCCAGAGACCCAGTACTTC.

This chain links TRBV6-2 or TRBV6-3 with TRBJ1-1, with D perhaps TRBD1 (5 bases). The CDR3 is 15 amino acids. Looked up from germline, CDR1 is MNHEY and CDR2 is SVGEGT. V was cut by 1 base and J by 5 bases, with 14 bases left in between. CDR3 region: CASSYLGPRETEAFF. The CDR3 DNA reads as TGTGCCAGCAGTTACTTGGGGCCACGAGAGACTGAAGCTTTCTTT.

This clonotype was recorded a few times. The chain recombines TRBV28 with TRBJ2-7; D gene unclear. V was pared by 6 bases and J by 6 bases, with 24 bases between. Germline lookup yields CDR1 MDHEN and CDR2 SYDVKM. The CDR3 length is 16 residues. In DNA, the CDR3 is TGTGCCAGCAGCCCTCGCTCCACCCGAGGCAGTATCGAGCAGTACTTC. Translation gives CASSPRSTRGSIEQYF.

Ten or more counts support this clonotype. This rearrangement joins TRBV7-2 to TRBJ2-1; 8 bases line up with TRBD2. CDR1 is SGHTA, CDR2 FQGNSA, per germline. CDR3 length equals 17 residues. V trimming: 1 base; J trimming: 8 bases; junction bases outside the gene matches: 13. CDR3 sequence reads: CASSLVSLRGGGDEQFF. For the CDR3, the DNA is TGTGCCAGCAGCTTAGTATCCCTCCGGGGGGGGGGTGATGAGCAGTTCTTC.

This chain joins TRBV20-1 and TRBJ1-4; possible D gene TRBD1, 5 bases. The CDR3 extends over 17 amino acids. V lost 0 bases and J lost 5, with 19 bases in between. Germline CDR1 is DFQATT and CDR2 is SNEGSKA (reference sequence). The CDR3 region has the DNA TGCAGTGCTAGAGATGGGGCGGGGCTCCTGCGAAATGAAAAACTGTTTTTT. Translating it yields CSARDGAGLLRNEKLFF.

The rearrangement joins TRBV9 to TRBJ2-7, with TRBD2 as a possible D gene (5 bases). CDR1 and CDR2 (germline): SGDLS, YYNGEE. Trimming shortened V by 4 bases and J by 3 bases, and 17 bases separated the two germline ends. This CDR3 is 15 amino acids long. CDR3 sequence (DNA): TGTGCCAGCAGCAAAGAAGGCGGCGGAGGCTACGAGCAGTACTTC. Its protein is CASSKEGGGGYEQYF.

V gene TRBV2 combines with J gene TRBJ2-7; 9 nucleotides line up with TRBD1. Trimming cost V 5 bases and J 3 bases; bases outside gene matches: 5. CDR3 length: 14 residues. Germline CDR1 is SNHLY and CDR2 is FYNNEI. CDR3: CASSKQGAVYEQYF. The CDR3 nucleotides read TGTGCCAGCAGTAAACAGGGGGCTGTCTACGAGCAGTACTTC.

V and J are TRBV15 and TRBJ2-1, with TRBD1 as a possible D gene (6 bases). This CDR3 is built from 16 residues. Trimming took off 5 bases at V and 3 bases at J, with 17 bases between the two ends. Germline loops: CDR1 LNHNV, CDR2 YYDKDF (reference sequence). The CDR3 coding sequence is TGTGCCACCAGCTCGACAAACAGGGCTTTCTACAATGAGCAGTTCTTC. The encoded protein is CATSSTNRAFYNEQFF.

The rearrangement uses TRBV3-1 and TRBJ2-5; 11 bases map to TRBD2. Losses at the gene ends were 5 bases for V and 8 bases for J; bases not matched to a gene: 13. Germline CDR1 LGHDT, CDR2 YNNKEL (reference sequence). The CDR3 spans 16 residues. The CDR3 region is CASSWSTSGGSETQYF. The CDR3, as DNA: TGTGCCAGCAGCTGGAGTACTAGCGGGGGTTCCGAAACCCAGTACTTC.

This clonotype was observed a handful of times. This sequence joins TRBV28 and TRBJ2-7, with a tentative D call TRBD1 (5 bases). The CDR3 extends over 16 amino acids. The germline V gene has CDR1 MDHEN and CDR2 SYDVKM. V lost 2 bases, J lost 0 bases, and 14 bases lay in between. CDR3 amino acids: CASSLLVGRVSYEQYF. The CDR3 DNA reads TGTGCCAGCAGTTTACTCGTAGGCAGGGTCTCCTACGAGCAGTACTTC.

The chain couples TRBV7-2 to TRBJ1-5; D call uncertain. This CDR3 has 13 amino acids. Trimming left V 5 bases short and J 5 bases short, with 10 bases between. From germline, CDR1 is SGHTA and CDR2 FQGNSA. DNA for the CDR3: TGTGCCAGCAGCCCTATTGGGTATCAGCCCCAGCATTTT. Protein: CASSPIGYQPQHF.

This rearrangement joins TRBV7-2 to TRBJ2-4; D may be TRBD2 (6 bases). Trimming shortened V by 5 bases and J by 0 bases, and 11 bases separated the two germline ends. The V gene's germline CDR1 is SGHTA and CDR2 FQGNSA. The length of the CDR3 is 15 residues. CDR3 in amino acids: CASSLQGLAKNIQYF. DNA for the CDR3: TGTGCCAGCAGCCTGCAGGGACTAGCCAAAAACATTCAGTACTTC.

The chain employs TRBV29-1 and TRBJ2-7, with 9 positions matching TRBD1. With V trimmed by 6 bases and J by 0 bases, 6 bases remained unmatched. Germline V gene data show CDR1 as SQVTM and CDR2 as ANQGSEA. There are 14 residues in the CDR3. CDR3 amino acids: CSVSGTGHSYEQYF. CDR3 nucleotide sequence: TGCAGCGTATCCGGGACAGGGCACTCCTACGAGCAGTACTTC.

This chain joins TRBV20-1 and TRBJ2-2; TRBD1 might be the D (6 bases). Per germline, CDR1 DFQATT and CDR2 SNEGSKA (reference sequence). V lost 0 bases to trimming and J lost 6 bases, with 14 bases between them. The CDR3 is made up of 15 amino acids. The CDR3 DNA reads as TGCAGTGCTAGAGATCCTCGGGCAGGGGCCGGGGAGCTGTTTTTT. This sequence encodes CSARDPRAGAGELFF.

This chain connects TRBV2 to TRBJ2-5, with no clear D. V was shortened by 3 bases and J by 2 bases, with 13 bases between the two germline ends. The CDR3 extends over 15 amino acids. Per germline, CDR1 SNHLY and CDR2 FYNNEI. CDR3 region: CASSEVGTNQETQYF. The CDR3 bases are TGTGCCAGCAGTGAGGTTGGCACCAATCAAGAGACCCAGTACTTC.

The V call is TRBV7-2, the J call TRBJ2-1; maybe TRBD1 (6 bases). Between the trimmed V and J ends, which lost 1 base and 4 bases, there was a span of 14 bases. The CDR3 extends over 16 amino acids. Germline V CDR1 and CDR2: SGHTA, FQGNSA. CDR3 sequence: CASSLDSRGQYNEQFF. CDR3 in DNA: TGTGCCAGCAGCTTAGATAGCAGGGGCCAGTACAATGAGCAGTTCTTC.

The gene calls are TRBV9 and TRBJ2-4; D remains unclear. The DNA end is a closer match to TRBJ2-7, so the J assignment may be wrong. The CDR3 has 15 amino acids. From germline, CDR1 is SGDLS and CDR2 YYNGEE. The DNA of the CDR3 is TGTGCCAGCAGCGTAGAAGGTGTGGCCCACCACGAGCAGTACTTC. Its protein is CASSVEGVAHHEQYF.

Regarding this clonotype: Possible read error: a much larger clone is one base away. V is TRBV4-2 and J is TRBJ2-7, with 8 bases lining up with TRBD1. Germline loops: CDR1 LGHNA, CDR2 YNFKEQ. V shed 1 base, J shed 7 bases, and the junction held 15 bases outside the gene matches. The CDR3 is 17 amino acids. CDR3 sequence reads: CASSQGTGQANDNEQYF. The CDR3 DNA is TGTGCCAGCAGCCAAGGTACGGGACAGGCGAACGACAATGAGCAGTACTTC.

The table lists this clonotype with a few counts. The V and J genes are TRBV4-3 and TRBJ2-1; 11 bases match TRBD2. Germline V CDR1 and CDR2: LGHNA, YSLEER. V dropped 4 bases and J dropped 8; count of bases not matched to a gene: 10. This CDR3 spans 16 amino acids. In nucleotides, the CDR3 is TGCGCCAGCAGCCTTGTTAGCGGGGGGGCAACTTATGAGCAGTTCTTC. It translates to CASSLVSGGATYEQFF.

The J gene is TRBJ2-7, the V gene TRBV12-3 or TRBV12-4, with D perhaps TRBD1 (5 bases). The CDR3 consists of 15 residues. Trimming shortened V by 6 bases and J by 2 bases, and 17 bases separated the two germline ends. The CDR3 coding sequence is TGTGCCAGCAGCCCGCGGACAACCGCTCCCTACGAGCAGTACTTC. Protein: CASSPRTTAPYEQYF.

The chain has TRBV7-2 and TRBJ2-1; D gene unclear. The CDR3 loop spans 15 amino acids. Looked up from germline, CDR1 is SGHTA and CDR2 is FQGNSA. Trimming shortened V by 5 bases and J by 9 bases, and 20 bases separated the two germline ends. The CDR3, as DNA: TGTGCCAGCAGCCAGGCCCTGGCGTCGGCCGGTGAGCAGTTCTTC. Translation gives CASSQALASAGEQFF.

There are a few counts of this clonotype. This sequence joins TRBV18 and TRBJ1-2; D possibly corresponds to TRBD1 (5 bases). Trimming took off 2 bases at V and 7 bases at J, with 14 bases between the two ends. Germline CDR1 and CDR2: KGHSH and LQKENI. This CDR3 has 14 residues. The CDR3 loop reads CASSPGTIGGGYTF. Here the CDR3 DNA reads TGTGCCAGCTCACCAGGGACTATCGGGGGTGGCTACACCTTC.

Many counts were recorded for this clonotype. This chain links TRBV4-3 with TRBJ2-7, with 7 bases identical to TRBD1. In germline, CDR1 is LGHNA, CDR2 YSLEER. J lost 2 bases, V lost 1 base, and 2 bases had no gene match. The CDR3 contains 14 residues. The CDR3: CASSQGDSTYEQYF. In nucleotides, the CDR3 is TGCGCCAGCAGCCAAGGGGACAGCACCTACGAGCAGTACTTC.

This clonotype was counted a few times. This chain uses TRBV25-1 with TRBJ2-5, with D possibly being TRBD2 (6 bases). Germline CDR1 and CDR2: MGHDK and SYGVNS. This CDR3 region has 18 residues. V was cut by 1 base and J by 3 bases, with 21 bases left in between. The CDR3 DNA reads TGTGCCAGCAGTGAATCGCTAGCGAGAGCGGTAGGGGAAGAGACCCAGTACTTC. Its translation is CASSESLARAVGEETQYF.

This clonotype has only one observation. The chain is built from TRBV10-3 and TRBJ2-2; weak D call: TRBD1 (6 bases). Per the germline V gene, CDR1 is ENHRY and CDR2 is SYGVKD. The V gene lost 6 bases and the J gene lost 0 bases, with 11 bases spanning the gap. This CDR3 is 15 amino acids long. Written as DNA, the CDR3 is TGTGCCATCAGCTCACAGGGCTCGAACACCGGGGAGCTGTTTTTT. Its translation: CAISSQGSNTGELFF.

This clonotype was counted once. The genes are TRBV6-5 and TRBJ1-2; D might be TRBD1 (5 bases). Trimming left V 0 bases short and J 4 bases short, with 12 bases between. Germline CDR1 MNHEY, CDR2 SVGAGI. The CDR3 is made up of 15 amino acids. The CDR3 here is CASSYSKAGGYGYTF. CDR3 nucleotide sequence: TGTGCCAGCAGTTACTCGAAGGCTGGGGGCTATGGCTACACCTTC.

The CDR3 bases are TGCAGTGCTAGAGATTGGGCTTCTTGGGCAGATACGCAGTATTTT. Its translation: CSARDWASWADTQYF. The genes are TRBV20-1 and TRBJ2-3; D is unclear. The V end lost 0 bases, the J end lost 4 bases, and 14 bases lay between the germline ends. The CDR3 has 15 residues. CDR1 is DFQATT and CDR2 is SNEGSKA in the germline V gene (reference sequence).

The chain carries TRBV6-1 and TRBJ2-3, with TRBD2 as a possible D gene (5 bases). The CDR3 contains 17 residues. With 2 bases removed from V and 3 bases from J, the gap between germline ends came to 18 bases. Germline V gene lookup returns CDR1 MNHNS and CDR2 SASEGT. CDR3 sequence (DNA): TGTGCCAGCAGTGAATTCTGGACTGTAGGAGGAACAGATACGCAGTATTTT. It encodes CASSEFWTVGGTDTQYF.

Concerning this clonotype: One end of the junction varies from germline; a read error may be responsible. The V gene is TRBV9, the J gene TRBJ2-1; a weak D match, TRBD2 (6 bases). The CDR3 totals 13 residues. Germline V gene sequence: CDR1 SGDLS, CDR2 YYNGEE. The CDR3 spells CASRAGTYNEQFF. The CDR3 DNA is TGTGCCAGTCGTGCGGGAACCTACAATGAGCAGTTTTTC.

The sample holds a few counts of this clonotype. This chain links TRBV7-2 with TRBJ2-1; 10 bases are a match to TRBD2. CDR3 length equals 15 residues. CDR1 SGHTA and CDR2 FQGNSA come from the germline V gene. V was clipped by 7 bases and J by 6 bases; unmatched bases: 9. The DNA of the CDR3 is TGTGCCAGCAACCAGCGGACTAGCGGCCCCAATGAGCAGTTCTTC. Protein: CASNQRTSGPNEQFF. The full variable domain, completed using reference TRBV7-2 and TRBJ2-1, is GAGVSQSPSNKVTEKGKDVELRCDPISGHTALYWYRQSLGQGLEFLIYFQGNSAPDKSGLPSDRFSAERTGGSVSTLTIQRTQQEDSAVYLCASNQRTSGPNEQFFGPGTRLTVL.

The chain is built from TRBV30 and TRBJ2-1; 10 nucleotides line up with TRBD2. The CDR3 has 14 residues. V was pared by 2 bases and J by 7 bases, with 5 bases of the junction left unmatched. The germline V gene encodes CDR1 GTSNPN and CDR2 SVGIG (reference sequence). The CDR3 DNA reads TGTGCCTGGAGTAAATTAGCGGGGGGAAATGAGCAGTTCTTC. Translation: CAWSKLAGGNEQFF. The entire variable domain, with the rest obtained from reference TRBV30 and TRBJ2-1, is as follows: SQTIHQWPATLVQPVGSPLSLECTVEGTSNPNLYWYRQAAGRGLQLLFYSVGIGQISSEVPQNLSASRPQDRQFILSSKKLLLSDSGFYLCAWSKLAGGNEQFFGPGTRLTVL.

The rearrangement joins TRBV6-2 or TRBV6-3 to TRBJ2-6; 7 nucleotides match TRBD1. The CDR3 runs to 15 residues. V shed 4 bases, J shed 12 bases, and the junction held 12 bases outside the gene matches. Germline CDR1 MNHEY, CDR2 SVGEGT. CDR3 sequence reads: CASSSGQARWSVLTF. The CDR3 coding sequence is TGTGCCAGCAGTTCAGGACAGGCGAGGTGGTCCGTCCTGACTTTC.